These 3 T cell receptor beta chains were all obtained from the same sample, sequenced in a study of brain T cells in children with intractable seizures. Measured with immunoSEQ multiplex PCR; TCRdb has only the in-frame clones, and not every one. The sample carries about 76,000 clones, 85% to 95% recorded once. The material sequenced was peripheral blood, taken at surgery. Receptors originate from a boy in the first two years of life with tuberous sclerosis and intractable seizures.

The rearrangement links TRBV6-1 to TRBJ1-5; the D gene is possibly TRBD1 (5 bases). In germline, CDR1 is MNHNS, CDR2 SASEGT. CDR3 length: 16 amino acids. V lost 0 bases, J lost 7 bases, and 16 bases lay in between. The CDR3 reads CASSEAPGQANQPQHF. As DNA, the CDR3 is TGTGCCAGCAGTGAAGCGCCAGGGCAAGCGAACCAGCCCCAGCATTTT.

The chain combines TRBV24-1 with TRBJ1-5, with D tentatively TRBD1 (5 bases). In germline, CDR1 is KGHDR, CDR2 SFDVKD. This CDR3 spans 14 amino acids. V lost 2 bases and J 3 bases, leaving 7 bases between the germline ends. CDR3 in amino acids: CATSDSRDNQPQHF. CDR3 DNA sequence: TGTGCCACCAGTGATTCCAGGGACAATCAGCCCCAGCATTTT.

V usage is TRBV7-3 and J usage is TRBJ1-2; perhaps TRBD1 as D (6 bases). V was pared by 5 bases and J by 0 bases, with 13 bases between. Germline CDR1 SGHTA, CDR2 FQGTGA. CDR3 length: 15 residues. In DNA, the CDR3 is TGTGCCAGCAGCAAAGCCGGGACAACTAACTATGGCTACACCTTC. Its translation is CASSKAGTTNYGYTF.